This T cell receptor beta chain was documented in a study of cytomegalovirus exposure and HLA in healthy donors (dated by TCRdb to about 2017). Broadly, across the study: According to an earlier analysis of 550 to 700 of the donors, roughly 180 million T cells yielded roughly 110 million unique TCR beta sequences and about 280 Gb of sequence data. An early release covering roughly 600 HLA-typed donors comprised 300 to 350 gigabases of sequencing data and 65 million to 100 million unique TCR sequences. Among the roughly 400 genotyped donors, approximately 81% belonged to the genetic ancestry cluster associated with self-reported Caucasian donors. The study aimed to test whether signatures of past pathogen exposure could be identified by cataloging public T cell receptors. The study used immunosequencing to profile the T cell repertoires of approximately 650 subjects and linked those repertoires to cytomegalovirus serostatus. Along with the approximately 700-subject first cohort, a separate validation cohort of over a hundred different subjects was used. The study combined high-throughput TCR immunosequencing, statistical association of individual TCRs with disease status, and machine learning to predict cytomegalovirus infection status. A later analysis re-examined previously published TCR beta repertoires from more than 650 donors and added high-resolution HLA genotyping to investigate patterns of TCR occurrence. In the later analysis, no new phenotypic data were used to find candidate immune exposures; instead, reliance was placed on TCR beta sequences and their occurrence across donors. An earlier analysis of about 620 of the donors applied high-throughput TCR beta sequencing to assess whether each TCR beta V gene segment acted as functional or pseudogenic. Donor age, sex, ethnicity and CMV serostatus were compiled together with the repertoire data. A later genetic analysis took genome-wide SNP genotypes for about three fifths of the roughly 670 donors and used that subset as a discovery cohort. Every discovery cohort repertoire had been produced on one sequencing platform. HLA typing included class I and class II loci at four-digit resolution. Typing coverage varied by locus: roughly 629-630 donors for A, B, C, DRB1 and DQB1; more than 500 for DQA1; around 610 for DPA1; roughly 470 for DPB1. Because of strong linkage in the cohort, five DR-DQ haplotypes were treated as single units for association and clustering. Among some 400 genotyped donors of the cohort, an average of roughly 230,000 unique TCR beta nucleotide sequences was sequenced per donor, of which about 19% were non-productive.

A remark on this clone: There is no known antigen for this receptor. No clone much larger than this one lies a single base away; base qualities are absent.

The full study reports these points: Compared with the roughly 670-donor mean, donors in an Asian-associated ancestry cluster had fewer N-insertions in productive TCRs, according to a later genetic analysis. An earlier analysis of 587 of the donors showed that most TCR beta V segments appeared in productive rearrangements either about 87% or about 30% of the time, which broadly matched IMGT annotations. Across donors, most TCR sequences were observed very rarely, whereas some public TCRs were present in many individuals. In this cohort, only TCR beta chains were sequenced, and detectable features were limited by the absence of alpha or paired-chain data. The presence/absence analyses assumed that sequencing depth was roughly uniform across donors, and that assumption may not be true. A further reported finding was that TCR beta sequences accurately predicted the HLA-A and HLA-B alleles for most subjects in the first cohort. In a later analysis, TCR association rates were found to vary across HLA loci, with the most associated TCRs seen for DRB1 alleles and the fewest for HLA-C alleles. The classifier was reported to diagnose cytomegalovirus status with high specificity and sensitivity in both the original and validation cohorts. Because some donors lacked HLA typing at each locus, the association tests relied only on the typed subset. At a false discovery rate of 0.05, a later analysis linked approximately 18,000 TCR beta sequences to specific HLA alleles. When HLA alleles, especially DR and DQ, strongly co-occurred, TCR associations were difficult to assign to individual alleles. For the cohort, immune exposure information was limited to CMV serostatus. Around 16 rarely observed V segments, including chromosome 9 orphons, were excluded from the earlier analysis of approximately 600 of the donors because counts were too low. According to the authors, the approach could potentially be generalized to other disease states and immunological phenotypes. In a later analysis, HLA-associated TCR beta chains were found to be more clonally expanded and to have lower generation probabilities than equally common non-associated chains. A cluster of highly shared sequence variants was judged likely to be a technical artifact of the sequencing pipeline. Some IMGT-functional V segments, including TRBV6-2 and TRBV6-3, could not be distinguished by the 87-base-pair reads and were therefore excluded. Correlated functional status among segregating V segments might be attributable to linkage disequilibrium, but an unknown experimental factor could not be ruled out. The study gave a list of 150 to 200 TCR beta chains associated with cytomegalovirus. A few of the identified cytomegalovirus-associated TCR beta chains were confirmed in vitro to be specific for cytomegalovirus antigens. In a later genetic analysis, a missense DCLRE1C variant was associated with V-gene and J-gene trimming of TCR beta chains, and the association was replicated in an independent cohort. A later analysis reported that several top co-occurrence clusters appeared linked to parvovirus B19, influenza, CMV and Epstein-Barr virus. In a later analysis, most CMV-associated TCR beta chains were found to appear HLA-restricted, with HLA associations seemingly driven largely by CMV exposure.

The cohort was made up of 666 healthy bone marrow donors. At the time of sampling, all cohort members were nominally healthy, though unrecorded immune exposures were likely present. The donor was CMV seronegative and was included in the group of around 320 seronegative cohort members. A peripheral blood sample was provided by each donor, and peripheral blood mononuclear cells were used for TCR beta sequencing. Genomic DNA extraction from the blood cell samples was performed with the Qiagen DNeasy Blood Extraction Kit. The library was generated by the immunoSEQ multiplex PCR assay. The multiplex PCR relied on a mix of 60 forward primers for TCR Vbeta segments and 13 reverse primers for TCR Jbeta segments. Amplification of the CDR3 region of rearranged TCR beta genes was performed with a multiplex PCR assay on genomic DNA. The amplified TCR beta libraries were sequenced on the Illumina HiSeq System as 87-base-pair reads. On the study's bioinformatics: A later analysis counted tens of millions of unique TCR beta chains across the 670 or so repertoires, and around 9.9 million of these chains were shared by at least two donors. To remove PCR and sequencing errors, raw reads were error-corrected and collapsed into unique sequences using a nearest-neighbor algorithm that merged closely related sequences. Alignment of CDR3 sequences to IMGT reference sequences was used to assign V, D and J gene segments. Each retained sequence needed at least a six-nucleotide match to both a V gene segment and a J gene segment. Rearrangements were classified as productive when the CDR3 lacked stop codons and remained in frame with V and J, and all other rearrangements were classified as non-productive. CDR3 was defined by IMGT convention, running from the second conserved V-encoded cysteine to the conserved J-encoded phenylalanine. In an earlier analysis of roughly 610 of the donors, sequences lacking an unambiguous match to a single V gene segment were excluded. In an earlier analysis of approximately 590 of the donors, V segments were called functional above 56.7% productive rearrangements and were called segregating when the between-donor standard deviation exceeded 5%. A statistical classification framework was built for diagnosing cytomegalovirus status from the catalog of TCR beta chain sequences. A later analysis assigned V and J genes by comparing TCR nucleotide sequences with IMGT/GENE-DB human TR gene sequences. The TCRdist pipeline was used in a later analysis to assign CDR3 sequences and most-parsimonious VDJ recombination scenarios. In a later analysis, every TCR beta chain was defined by the combination of its CDR3 amino acid sequence and its V-gene family, and reads without a unique V-gene family were dropped. A later analysis removed roughly 590 highly shared, low-generation-probability nucleotide sequences to deal with suspected cross-contamination and a sequencing artifact. For each public chain, a later analysis derived a clonal expansion index from normalized ranks of inferred template counts within each repertoire. Generation probabilities in a later analysis came from a VDJ recombination model fitted to out-of-frame rearrangements, and those results were checked against IGoR. A later analysis scored TCR-TCR, TCR-HLA and TCR-CMV co-occurrence with hypergeometric tests, applying a repertoire-size bias correction to TCR pairs. False discovery rates were estimated in a later analysis by permuting HLA or CMV assignments 20 times. In a later analysis, co-occurring TCRs were grouped using DBSCAN, and TCRdist sequence similarity was added for clustering within HLA-allele-positive subsets. Repertoires with fewer than 30,000 or more than 120,000 public chains, plus five repertoires with anomalous nucleotide sharing, were excluded from co-occurrence clustering. TCRdb stores this immuneACCESS table with in-frame sequences only. Part of the clones is absent; in the studies checked, under half of the shortfall reflects unresolved V genes, and no reason is known for the rest. The D gene and trimming were derived from the DNA, and the V and J assignments and clone size from that table. The sample table contains roughly 73,000 clones; only one count was recorded for roughly 70% of them. The ten largest account for under 15% of the sample.

The CDR3 contains 13 residues, cysteine and phenylalanine counted. Here the CDR3 DNA is all that survives: 39 bases in frame from base 1. V drops 5 bases and J drops 4 bases, leaving 9 bases in between. CDR1 and CDR2, looked up from the germline V gene, are SGHAT and FQNNGV. The sequencing input was PBMCs. The chain couples TRBV11-2 to TRBJ1-5; the D gene assignment is ambiguous. This TCR was recovered from a man in his sixties or seventies in good health and CMV-seronegative. The base sequence is TGTGCCAGCAGCCCAGGACTGAATCAGCCCCAGCATTTT. Translated, it gives CASSPGLNQPQHF.